This TCR beta chain comes out of a study of cytomegalovirus exposure and HLA in healthy donors. For the study at large: An earlier analysis identified 95 million to 120 million unique TCR beta sequences in some 170 million T cells. General observations from the study: Immune exposure information comprised only CMV serostatus. In a later analysis, DRB1 alleles had the most associated TCRs; HLA-C alleles the fewest. The classifier, whose performance was assessed in both the original and validation cohorts, reportedly diagnosed cytomegalovirus status with high specificity and sensitivity.

The germline gives CDR1 SGHTA, CDR2 FQGNSA. V gave up 4 bases and J gave up 4 bases; unmatched junction bases: 7. The CDR3 consists of 16 residues. About this clone: Its specificity is not known.

This PCR relied on a set of 60 Vbeta primers and 13 Jbeta primers. Generated by immunoSEQ multiplex PCR, the TCRdb table keeps only in-frame clones and is missing some. This table holds around 110,000 clones, 81% found once. The sample taken for sequencing was PBMCs. The J gene is TRBJ2-2, the V gene TRBV7-2, with 9 positions matching TRBD2. This clonotype originated in a man younger than 45 in good health and CMV-seronegative. CDR3 nucleotides: TGTGCCAGCAGCTCAGTAGCGGGGGCCGTCACCGGGGAGCTGTTTTTT. This gives the protein CASSSVAGAVTGELFF.